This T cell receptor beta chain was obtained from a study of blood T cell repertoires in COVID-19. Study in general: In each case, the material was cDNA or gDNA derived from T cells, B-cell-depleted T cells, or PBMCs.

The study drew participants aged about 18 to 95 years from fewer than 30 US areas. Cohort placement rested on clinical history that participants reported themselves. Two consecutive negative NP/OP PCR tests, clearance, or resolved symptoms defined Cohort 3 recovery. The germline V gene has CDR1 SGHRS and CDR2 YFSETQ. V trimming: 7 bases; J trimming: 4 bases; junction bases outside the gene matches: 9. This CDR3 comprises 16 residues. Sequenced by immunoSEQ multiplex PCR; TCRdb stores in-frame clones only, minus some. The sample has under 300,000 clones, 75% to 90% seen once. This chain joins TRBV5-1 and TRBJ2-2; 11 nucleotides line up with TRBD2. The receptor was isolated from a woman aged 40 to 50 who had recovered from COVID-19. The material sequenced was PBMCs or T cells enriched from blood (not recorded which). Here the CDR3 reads CASGVAGGPSTGELFF. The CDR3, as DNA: TGCGCCAGCGGGGTAGCGGGGGGGCCGAGCACCGGGGAGCTGTTTTTT.